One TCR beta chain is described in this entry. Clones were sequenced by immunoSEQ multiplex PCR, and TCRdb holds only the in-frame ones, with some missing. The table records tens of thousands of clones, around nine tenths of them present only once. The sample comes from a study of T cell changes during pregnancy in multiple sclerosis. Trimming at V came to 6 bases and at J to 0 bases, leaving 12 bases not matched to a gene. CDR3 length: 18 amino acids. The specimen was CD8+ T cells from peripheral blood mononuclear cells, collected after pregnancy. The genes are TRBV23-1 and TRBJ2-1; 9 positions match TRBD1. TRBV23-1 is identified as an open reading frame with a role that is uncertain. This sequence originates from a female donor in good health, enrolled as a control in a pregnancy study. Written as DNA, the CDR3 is TGCGCCAGCAGGCCCGGGACAGGGTTTTTTCGCTCCTACAATGAGCAGTTCTTC. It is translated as CASRPGTGFFRSYNEQFF.